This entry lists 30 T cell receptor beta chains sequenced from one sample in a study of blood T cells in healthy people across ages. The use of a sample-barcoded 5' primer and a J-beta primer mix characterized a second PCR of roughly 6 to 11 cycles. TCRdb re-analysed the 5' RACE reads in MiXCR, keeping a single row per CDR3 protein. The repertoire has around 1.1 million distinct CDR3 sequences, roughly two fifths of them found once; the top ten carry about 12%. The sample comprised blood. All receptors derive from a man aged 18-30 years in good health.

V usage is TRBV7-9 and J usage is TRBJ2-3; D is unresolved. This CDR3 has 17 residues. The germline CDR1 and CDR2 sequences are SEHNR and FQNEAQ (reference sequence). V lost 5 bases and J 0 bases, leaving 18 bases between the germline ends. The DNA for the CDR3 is TGTGCCAGCAGCCCAGAAACCGATTACCTCAGCACAGATACGCAGTATTTT. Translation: CASSPETDYLSTDTQYF.

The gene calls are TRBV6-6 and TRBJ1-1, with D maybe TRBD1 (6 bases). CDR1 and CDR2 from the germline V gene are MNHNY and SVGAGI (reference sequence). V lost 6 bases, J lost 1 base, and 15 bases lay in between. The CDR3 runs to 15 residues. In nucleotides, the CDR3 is TGTGCCAGCAGCTCCTCACAGGGTGGGAACACTGAAGCTTTCTTT. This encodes CASSSSQGGNTEAFF.

CDR3 coding DNA: TGCGCCAGCAGCAAGACAGGACCTAAGGGGGAGACCCAGTACTTC. This sequence encodes CASSKTGPKGETQYF. The chain uses TRBV5-1 and TRBJ2-7; D is possibly TRBD1 (6 bases). The assigned J gene may be wrong: the sequence end matches TRBJ2-5 better. This CDR3 region has 15 residues. The germline gives CDR1 SGHRS, CDR2 YFSETQ.

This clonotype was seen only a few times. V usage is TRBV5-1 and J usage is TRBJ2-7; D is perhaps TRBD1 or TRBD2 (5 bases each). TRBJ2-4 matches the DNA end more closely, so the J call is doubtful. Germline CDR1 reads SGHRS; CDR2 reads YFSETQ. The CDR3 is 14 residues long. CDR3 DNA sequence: TGCGCCAGCAGCCCCCGTTCCGGGGCTAACATTCAGTACTTC. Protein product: CASSPRSGANIQYF.

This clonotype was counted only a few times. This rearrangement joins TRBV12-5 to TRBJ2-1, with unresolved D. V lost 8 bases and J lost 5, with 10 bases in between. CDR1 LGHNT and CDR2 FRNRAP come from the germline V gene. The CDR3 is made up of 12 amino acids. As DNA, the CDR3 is TGTGCTAGTACCCAGTGGGACAATGAGCAGTTCTTC. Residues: CASTQWDNEQFF.

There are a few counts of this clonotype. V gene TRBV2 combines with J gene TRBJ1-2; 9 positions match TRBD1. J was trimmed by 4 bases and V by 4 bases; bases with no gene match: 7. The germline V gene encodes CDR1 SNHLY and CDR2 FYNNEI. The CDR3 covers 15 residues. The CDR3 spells CASSVGTGNTYGYTF. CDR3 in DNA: TGTGCCAGCAGTGTGGGGACAGGGAATACCTATGGCTACACCTTC. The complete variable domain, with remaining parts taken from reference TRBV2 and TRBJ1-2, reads EPEVTQTPSHQVTQMGQEVILRCVPISNHLYFYWYRQILGQKVEFLVSFYNNEISEKSEIFDDQFSVERPDGSNFTLKIRSTKLEDSAMYFCASSVGTGNTYGYTFGSGTRLTVV.

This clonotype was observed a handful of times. CDR3 coding DNA: TGTGCCAGCAGCCCCGCCGGGTCCCTGAGGGAAAAACTGTTTTTT. Translated: CASSPAGSLREKLFF. The chain combines TRBV28 with TRBJ1-4; D unresolved. There are 15 residues in the CDR3. V dropped 6 bases and J dropped 8 bases, with 19 bases sitting between them. In germline, CDR1 is MDHEN, CDR2 SYDVKM.

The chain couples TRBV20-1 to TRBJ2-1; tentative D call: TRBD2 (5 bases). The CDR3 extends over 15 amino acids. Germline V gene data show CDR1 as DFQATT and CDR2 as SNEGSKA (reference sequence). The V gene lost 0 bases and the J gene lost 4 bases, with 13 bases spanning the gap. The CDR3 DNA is TGCAGTGCTAGAGATATCCAGCGGAATTACAATGAGCAGTTCTTC. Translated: CSARDIQRNYNEQFF.

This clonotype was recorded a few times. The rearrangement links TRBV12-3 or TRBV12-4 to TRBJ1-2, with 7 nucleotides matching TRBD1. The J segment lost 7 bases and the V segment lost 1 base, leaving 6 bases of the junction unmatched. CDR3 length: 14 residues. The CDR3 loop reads CASSLVGGASGYTF. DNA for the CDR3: TGTGCCAGCAGTTTAGTAGGGGGCGCGAGTGGCTACACCTTC.

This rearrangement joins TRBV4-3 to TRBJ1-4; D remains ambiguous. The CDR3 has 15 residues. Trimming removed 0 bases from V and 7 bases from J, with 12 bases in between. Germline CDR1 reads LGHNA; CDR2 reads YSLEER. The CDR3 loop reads CASSQDIAGGEKLFF. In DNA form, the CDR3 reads TGCGCCAGCAGCCAAGATATAGCCGGAGGTGAAAAACTGTTTTTT.

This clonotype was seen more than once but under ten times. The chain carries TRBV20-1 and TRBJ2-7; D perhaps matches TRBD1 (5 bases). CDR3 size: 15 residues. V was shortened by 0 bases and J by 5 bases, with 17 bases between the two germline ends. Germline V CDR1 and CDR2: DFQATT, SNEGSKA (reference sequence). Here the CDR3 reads CSARDPSGAGNEQYF. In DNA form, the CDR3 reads TGCAGTGCTAGAGACCCTTCCGGCGCAGGGAACGAGCAGTACTTC.

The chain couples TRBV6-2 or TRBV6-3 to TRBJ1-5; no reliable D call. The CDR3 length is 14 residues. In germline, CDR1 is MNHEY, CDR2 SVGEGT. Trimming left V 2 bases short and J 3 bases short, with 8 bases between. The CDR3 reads CASSYRNVNQPQHF. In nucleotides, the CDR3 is TGTGCCAGCAGTTACAGGAATGTCAATCAGCCCCAGCATTTT.

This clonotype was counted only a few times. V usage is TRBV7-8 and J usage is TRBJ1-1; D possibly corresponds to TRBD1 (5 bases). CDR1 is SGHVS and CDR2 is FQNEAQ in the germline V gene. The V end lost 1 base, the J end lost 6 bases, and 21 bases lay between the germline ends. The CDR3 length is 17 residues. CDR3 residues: CASSLGTGGSAFAEAFF. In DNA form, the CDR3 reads TGTGCCAGCAGCTTAGGGACGGGGGGGTCCGCGTTTGCTGAAGCTTTCTTT.

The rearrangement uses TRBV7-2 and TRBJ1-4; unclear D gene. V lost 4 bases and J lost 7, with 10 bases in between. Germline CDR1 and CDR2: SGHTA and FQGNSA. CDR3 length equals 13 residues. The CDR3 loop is CASSSLAGEKLFF. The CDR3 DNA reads TGTGCCAGCAGCTCTCTGGCGGGTGAAAAACTGTTTTTT.

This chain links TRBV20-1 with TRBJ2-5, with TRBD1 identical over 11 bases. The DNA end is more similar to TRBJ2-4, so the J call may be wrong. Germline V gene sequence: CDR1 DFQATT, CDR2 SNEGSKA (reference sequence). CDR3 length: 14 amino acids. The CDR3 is CSAIAGTGGDIQYF. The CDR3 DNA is TGCAGTGCTATAGCCGGGACAGGGGGAGACATTCAGTACTTC.

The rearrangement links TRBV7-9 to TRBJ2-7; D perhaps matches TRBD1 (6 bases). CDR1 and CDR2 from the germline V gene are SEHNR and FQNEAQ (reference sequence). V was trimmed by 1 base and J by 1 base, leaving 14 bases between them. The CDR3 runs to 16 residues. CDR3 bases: TGTGCCAGCAGCTTAGGTGGCAGGGGATCATCCTACGAGCAGTACTTC. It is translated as CASSLGGRGSSYEQYF.

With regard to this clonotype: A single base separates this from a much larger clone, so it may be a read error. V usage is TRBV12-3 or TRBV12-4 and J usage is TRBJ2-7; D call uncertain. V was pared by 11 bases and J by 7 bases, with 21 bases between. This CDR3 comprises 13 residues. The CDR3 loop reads CAGQAGPTNEQYF. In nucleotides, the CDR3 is TGTGCCGGCCAGGCAGGACCTACGAATGAGCAGTACTTC.

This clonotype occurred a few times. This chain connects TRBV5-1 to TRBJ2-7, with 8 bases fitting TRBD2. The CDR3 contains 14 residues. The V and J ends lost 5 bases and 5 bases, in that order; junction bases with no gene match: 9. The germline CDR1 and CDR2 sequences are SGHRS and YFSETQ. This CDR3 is CASRGQAGVDEQYF. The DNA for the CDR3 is TGCGCCAGCAGGGGCCAAGCGGGAGTCGACGAGCAGTACTTC.

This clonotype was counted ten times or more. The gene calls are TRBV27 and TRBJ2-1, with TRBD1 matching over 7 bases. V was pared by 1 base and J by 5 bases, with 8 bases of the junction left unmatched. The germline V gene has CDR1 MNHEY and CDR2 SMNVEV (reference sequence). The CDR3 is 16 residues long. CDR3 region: CASSLLGGLRNNEQFF. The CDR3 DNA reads TGTGCCAGCAGTTTATTAGGGGGCCTAAGAAACAATGAGCAGTTCTTC.

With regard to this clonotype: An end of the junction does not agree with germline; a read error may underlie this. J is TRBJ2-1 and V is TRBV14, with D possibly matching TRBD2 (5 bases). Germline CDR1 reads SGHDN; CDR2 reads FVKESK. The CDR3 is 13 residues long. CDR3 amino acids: CAGSQELANEQFF. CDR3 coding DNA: TGTGCCGGCAGCCAAGAGCTAGCCAATGAGCAGTTCTTC.

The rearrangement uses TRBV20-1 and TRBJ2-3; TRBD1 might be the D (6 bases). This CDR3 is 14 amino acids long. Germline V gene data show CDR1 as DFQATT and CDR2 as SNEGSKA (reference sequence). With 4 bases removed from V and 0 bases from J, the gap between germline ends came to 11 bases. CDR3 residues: CSAKGQLSTDTQYF. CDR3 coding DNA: TGCAGTGCTAAAGGACAGCTTAGCACAGATACGCAGTATTTT.

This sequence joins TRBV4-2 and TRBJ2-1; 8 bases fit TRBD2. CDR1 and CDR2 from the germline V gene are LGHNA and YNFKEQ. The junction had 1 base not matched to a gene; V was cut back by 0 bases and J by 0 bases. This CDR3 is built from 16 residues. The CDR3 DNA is TGTGCCAGCAGCCAAGAACTAGCGGACTCCTACAATGAGCAGTTCTTC. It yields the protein CASSQELADSYNEQFF.

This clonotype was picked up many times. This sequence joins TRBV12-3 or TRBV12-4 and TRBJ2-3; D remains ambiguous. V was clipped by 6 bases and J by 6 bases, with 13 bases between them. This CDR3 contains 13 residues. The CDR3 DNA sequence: TGTGCCAGCAGGTACTTGGAATCGGATACGCAGTATTTT. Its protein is CASRYLESDTQYF.

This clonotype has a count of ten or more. The CDR3 DNA is TGTGCCAGCAGCGTCGGGGGGACAAATGAGCAGTTCTTC. As protein: CASSVGGTNEQFF. V is TRBV9 and J is TRBJ2-1; perhaps TRBD2 as D (7 bases). The CDR3 has 13 residues. Germline loops: CDR1 SGDLS, CDR2 YYNGEE. Trimming left V 2 bases short and J 7 bases short, with 10 bases between.

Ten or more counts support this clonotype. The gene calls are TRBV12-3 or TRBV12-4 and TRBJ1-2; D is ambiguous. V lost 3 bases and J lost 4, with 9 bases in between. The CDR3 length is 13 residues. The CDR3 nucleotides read TGTGCCAGCAGTTTCGGCCAGTCCTATGGCTACACCTTC. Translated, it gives CASSFGQSYGYTF.

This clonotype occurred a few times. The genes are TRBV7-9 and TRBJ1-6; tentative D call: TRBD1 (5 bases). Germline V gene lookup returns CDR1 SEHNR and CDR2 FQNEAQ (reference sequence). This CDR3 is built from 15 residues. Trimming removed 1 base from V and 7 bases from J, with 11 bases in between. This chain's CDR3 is CASSLVGGGNSPLHF. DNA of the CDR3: TGTGCCAGCAGCTTAGTTGGGGGAGGCAATTCACCCCTCCACTTT.

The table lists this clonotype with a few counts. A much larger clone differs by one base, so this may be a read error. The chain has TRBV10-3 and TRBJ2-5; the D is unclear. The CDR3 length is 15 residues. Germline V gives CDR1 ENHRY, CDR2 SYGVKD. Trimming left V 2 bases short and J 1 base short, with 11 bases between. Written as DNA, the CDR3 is TGTGCCATCAGTGAGGCACCTGCAGGCCAAGAGACCCAGTACTTC. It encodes CAISEAPAGQETQYF.

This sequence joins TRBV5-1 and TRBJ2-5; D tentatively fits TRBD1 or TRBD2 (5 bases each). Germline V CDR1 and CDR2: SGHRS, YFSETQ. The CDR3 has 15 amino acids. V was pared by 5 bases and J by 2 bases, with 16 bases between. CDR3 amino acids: CASRRDASVQETQYF. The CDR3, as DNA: TGCGCCAGCAGGAGGGACGCGTCAGTACAAGAGACCCAGTACTTC.

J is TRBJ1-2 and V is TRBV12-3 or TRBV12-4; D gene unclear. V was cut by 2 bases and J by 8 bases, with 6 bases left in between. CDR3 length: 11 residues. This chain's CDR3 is CASSLRTGYTF. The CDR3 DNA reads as TGTGCCAGCAGTTTAAGAACGGGCTACACCTTC.

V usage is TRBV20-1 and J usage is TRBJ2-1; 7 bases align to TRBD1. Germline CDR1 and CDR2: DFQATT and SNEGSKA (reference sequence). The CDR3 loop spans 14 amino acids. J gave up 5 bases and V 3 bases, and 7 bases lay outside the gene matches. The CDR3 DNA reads TGCAGTGCTAGGTCCGGGACAGTGAACAATGAGCAGTTCTTC. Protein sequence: CSARSGTVNNEQFF.